The clone carrying this T cell receptor (beta chain) was picked up many times. Antigen: not known. Trimming removed 7 bases from V and 2 bases from J, with 12 bases in between. The CDR3 is 14 amino acids. Germline V lookup: CDR1 MGHDK, CDR2 SYGVNS. This sample was included in a study of read filtering for tumor transcriptome and immune sequencing. Study background: TCR-mapped reads were about 3.5 to 11 million with IR-seq versus 85 to 1273 with RNA-seq.

This library used 300 to 500 ng RNA and molecular barcoded adaptors spanning alpha/delta and beta/gamma chains. TCRdb fed the reads into MiXCR, producing one record per CDR3 protein. Here the sample spans around 130,000 distinct CDR3 sequences, about 12% being singletons. Notes on the study in general: Correlation between methods rose after single-read clonotypes were removed. Compared with RNA-seq, IR-seq gave much higher clonotype depth and reliability.

The TCR comes from a donor at least 40 years old with multiple myeloma. Sequenced: a population of CD138-negative cells sorted from bone marrow. The rearrangement joins TRBV25-1 to TRBJ1-5; D perhaps matches TRBD1 (6 bases). The CDR3 region has the DNA TGTGCCAGCAAGGGGGGGGCTGGCAATCAGCCCCAGCATTTT. It codes for CASKGGAGNQPQHF.